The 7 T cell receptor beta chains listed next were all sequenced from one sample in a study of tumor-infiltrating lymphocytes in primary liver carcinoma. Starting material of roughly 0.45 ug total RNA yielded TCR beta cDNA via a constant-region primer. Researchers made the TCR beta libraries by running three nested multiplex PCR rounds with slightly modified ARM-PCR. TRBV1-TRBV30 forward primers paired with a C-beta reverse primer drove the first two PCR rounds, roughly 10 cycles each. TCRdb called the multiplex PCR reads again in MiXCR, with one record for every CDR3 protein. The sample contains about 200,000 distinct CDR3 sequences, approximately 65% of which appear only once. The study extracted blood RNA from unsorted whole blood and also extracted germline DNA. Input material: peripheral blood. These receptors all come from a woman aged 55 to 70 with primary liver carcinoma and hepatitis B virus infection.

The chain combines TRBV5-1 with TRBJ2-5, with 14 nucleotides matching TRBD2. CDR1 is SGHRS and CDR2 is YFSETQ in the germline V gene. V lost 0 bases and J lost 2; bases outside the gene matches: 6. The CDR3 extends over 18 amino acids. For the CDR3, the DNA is TGCGCCAGCAGCTTGGAGGGGACTAGCGGGAGCGAGCAAGAGACCCAGTACTTC. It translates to CASSLEGTSGSEQETQYF.

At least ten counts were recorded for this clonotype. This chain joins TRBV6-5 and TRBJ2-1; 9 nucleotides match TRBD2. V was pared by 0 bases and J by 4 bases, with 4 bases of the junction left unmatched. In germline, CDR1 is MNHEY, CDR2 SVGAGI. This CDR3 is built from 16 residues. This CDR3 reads CASSYSTSGVYNEQFF. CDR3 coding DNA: TGTGCCAGCAGTTACTCGACTAGCGGCGTGTACAATGAGCAGTTCTTC.

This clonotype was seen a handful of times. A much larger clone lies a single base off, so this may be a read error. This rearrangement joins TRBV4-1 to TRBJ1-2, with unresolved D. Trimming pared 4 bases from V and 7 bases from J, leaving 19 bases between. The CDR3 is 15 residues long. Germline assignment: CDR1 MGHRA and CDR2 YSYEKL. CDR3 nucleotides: TGCGCCAGCAGCCGAGCGGGAAAGGGATCCGGTGGCTACACCTTC. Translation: CASSRAGKGSGGYTF.

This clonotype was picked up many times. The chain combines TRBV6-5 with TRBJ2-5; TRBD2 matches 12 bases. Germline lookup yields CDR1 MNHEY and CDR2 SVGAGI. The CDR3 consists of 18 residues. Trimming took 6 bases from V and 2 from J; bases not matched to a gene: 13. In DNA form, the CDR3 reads TGTGCCAGCAGCCGGCGTCCGCTAGCGGGAGGGTTACAAGAGACCCAGTACTTC. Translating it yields CASSRRPLAGGLQETQYF.

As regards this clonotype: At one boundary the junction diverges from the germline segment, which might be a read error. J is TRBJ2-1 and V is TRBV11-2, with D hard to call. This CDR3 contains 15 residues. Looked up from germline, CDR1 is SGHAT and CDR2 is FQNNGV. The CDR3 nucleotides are TGTGCCAGCAACTTTGAGAGTGGAGATTACAGTGAGCAGTTCTTC. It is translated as CASNFESGDYSEQFF. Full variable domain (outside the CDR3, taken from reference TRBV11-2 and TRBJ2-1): EAGVAQSPRYKIIEKRQSVAFWCNPISGHATLYWYQQILGQGPKLLIQFQNNGVVDDSQLPKDRFSAERLKGVDSTLKIQPAKLEDSAVYLCASNFESGDYSEQFFGPGTRLTVL.

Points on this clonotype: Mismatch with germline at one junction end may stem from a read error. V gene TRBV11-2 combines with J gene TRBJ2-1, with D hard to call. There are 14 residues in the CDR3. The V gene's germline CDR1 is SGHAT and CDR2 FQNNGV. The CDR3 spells CAGSLRSYYNEQFF. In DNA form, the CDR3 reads TGTGCCGGCAGCCTGAGGTCTTATTACAATGAGCAGTTCTTC.

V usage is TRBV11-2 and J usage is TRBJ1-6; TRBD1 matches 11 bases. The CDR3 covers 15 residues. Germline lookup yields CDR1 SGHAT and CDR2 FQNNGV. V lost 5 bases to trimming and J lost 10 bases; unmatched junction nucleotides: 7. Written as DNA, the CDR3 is TGTGCCAGCAGCCCCTGGACAGGGGGCAAATCACCCCTCCACTTT. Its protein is CASSPWTGGKSPLHF.